The 3 T cell receptor beta chains reported below all come from one sample, sequenced in a study of regulatory and conventional T cells in RAG deficiency. The table came from immunoSEQ multiplex PCR; TCRdb's copy has only in-frame clones and leaves some out. Counted here are about 34,000 clones, about 80% occurring once; the ten biggest clones make up 3% to 4%. Blood CD4+ CD25-low CD127-high conventional T cells supplied the genomic DNA template. The data also belong to a second study, concerning regulatory T cells. That publication notes: The PCR used 52 TRBV and 13 TRBJ primers.

The material sequenced was CD4+ effector T cells sorted from blood. The receptors originated from a human donor in good health.

The J gene is TRBJ2-7, the V gene TRBV6-5, with unresolved D. The CDR3 extends over 12 amino acids. The V gene's germline CDR1 is MNHEY and CDR2 SVGAGI. V was cut by 6 bases and J by 2 bases, with 8 bases left in between. CDR3 DNA sequence: TGTGCCAGCAGGGGAACGACCTACGAGCAGTACTTC. It encodes CASRGTTYEQYF.

The chain carries TRBV12-5 and TRBJ2-5; maybe TRBD2 (6 bases). The V end was cut by 2 bases, the J end by 5 bases, with 12 bases between. Germline CDR1 reads LGHNT; CDR2 reads FRNRAP. This CDR3 spans 14 amino acids. The CDR3 bases are TGTGCTAGTGGTTTGAAGTCGCGGGGTGAGACCCAGTACTTC. Translating gives CASGLKSRGETQYF.

CDR3 protein: CASSSEPVYEQYF. The CDR3 DNA follows: TGTGCCAGCAGTTCCGAACCCGTCTACGAGCAGTACTTC. The chain combines TRBV28 with TRBJ2-7; unclear D gene. Trimming removed 4 bases at V and 3 bases at J, with 10 bases between. CDR1 MDHEN and CDR2 SYDVKM come from the germline V gene. The CDR3 runs 13 residues.